This T cell receptor beta chain emerged from a study of shared clonotypes between healthy human individuals. General study findings and limits: Rarefaction showed sorted-subset sequencing was incomplete despite large depth. What naive subsets generally showed was a larger estimated richness than memory subsets showed. It was anticipated that sequencing depth would influence how many clonotypes donors shared. The sole specimen, blood, was sampled, and tissue repertoires likely differ.

This table comes from immunoSEQ multiplex PCR, and its TCRdb copy is limited to in-frame clones, with some not included. Of around 2,000,000 clones in the sample, approximately 94% are singletons; the top ten hold less than 1.5%. The J segment lost 5 bases and the V segment lost 4 bases, leaving 6 bases of the junction unmatched. The CDR3 extends over 15 amino acids. Looked up from germline, CDR1 is LNHNV and CDR2 is YYDKDF (reference sequence). With respect to this clone: Its antigen is unknown.

CD45RO-negative CD8 cells positively selected for CCR7 made up the naive population, which excluded terminally differentiated effector memory CD45RA+ cells. This TCR came from a man aged 18 to 30 in good health. The chain has TRBV15 and TRBJ2-1; 9 positions agree with TRBD1. Specimen: naive CD8+ T cells sorted from blood. The CDR3 DNA sequence: TGTGCCACCAGCATCGGGACAGGGCTGGACAATGAGCAGTTCTTC. Protein sequence: CATSIGTGLDNEQFF.